Listed below are T cell receptor beta chains from one sample, sequenced in a study of breast tumors, draining lymph nodes, adjacent tissues. Via MiXCR, TCRdb re-called the multiplex PCR reads, giving one row per CDR3 protein. The table includes around 230,000 distinct CDR3 sequences, roughly 32% detected once. The sequencing sample was made of axillary lymph node tissue. The receptor set was obtained from a female donor with breast cancer. Some clones in this sample may be carry-over from other donors' samples. The CDR3 runs from the conserved cysteine through the conserved F or W. The order of the fields is CDR3 DNA, CDR3 protein, J gene, V gene, clone size, D gene. The D gene is left open where the match is weak. Expanded clones are given a class, and other clones once, few, many or no size at all.

CDR3nt: TGTGCCATCAGTGAGGGGGGACAGGACTCGCCTGGGGCCAACGTCCTGACTTTC; CDR3aa: CAISEGGQDSPGANVLTF; j_gene: TRBJ2-6; v_gene: TRBV10-3; abundance: many; d_gene: TRBD1
CDR3nt: TGCGCCAGCAGCCAGGGGGGGGCAACTAGCGGGAGGGCCCAGTACTTC; CDR3aa: CASSQGGATSGRAQYF; j_gene: TRBJ2-5; v_gene: TRBV5-1; abundance: NA; d_gene: TRBD2
CDR3nt: TGTGCCAGCAAACAGGGGCGTTCCACCGGGGAGCTGTTTTTT; CDR3aa: CASKQGRSTGELFF; j_gene: TRBJ2-2; v_gene: TRBV11-2; abundance: many; d_gene: TRBD1
CDR3nt: TGTGCCTGGAGTCCCCCGCAGAATTCACCCCTCCACTTT; CDR3aa: CAWSPPQNSPLHF; j_gene: TRBJ1-6; v_gene: TRBV30; abundance: many; d_gene: NA
CDR3nt: TGTGCCAGCAGCGTAGCTGGAGAGGGTTTCGGGGGAGCTGTTTTT; CDR3aa: CASSVAGEGFGGAVF; j_gene: TRBJ2-2; v_gene: TRBV9; abundance: once; d_gene: NA
CDR3nt: TGCGCCAGCAGCCAAGATCTGGCAGGGGCCTACGAGCAGTACTTC; CDR3aa: CASSQDLAGAYEQYF; j_gene: TRBJ2-7; v_gene: TRBV4-3; abundance: many; d_gene: NA
CDR3nt: TGTGCCAGCAGCCCGGGGGGAGGCCTACAAGAGACCCAGTACTTC; CDR3aa: CASSPGGGLQETQYF; j_gene: TRBJ2-5; v_gene: TRBV7-9; abundance: NA; d_gene: TRBD2
CDR3nt: TGTGCCAGCAGTCACTCACGGACGAAGAATGAAAAACTGTTTTTT; CDR3aa: CASSHSRTKNEKLFF; j_gene: TRBJ1-4; v_gene: TRBV6-2/TRBV6-3; abundance: NA; d_gene: NA
CDR3nt: TGTGCCAGCAGCGTAGTCCCCGGGAGGGCCGCCGGGGAGCTGTTTTTT; CDR3aa: CASSVVPGRAAGELFF; j_gene: TRBJ2-2; v_gene: TRBV9; abundance: many; d_gene: TRBD2
CDR3nt: TGTGCCAGCAGCTTAGCGAAGCAGGGGAGGCAGTTCTTC; CDR3aa: CASSLAKQGRQFF; j_gene: TRBJ2-1; v_gene: TRBV11-3; abundance: many; d_gene: NA
CDR3nt: TGCGCCAGCAGCCAAGGTCGCGGGAGTTACGCAGATACGCAGTATTTT; CDR3aa: CASSQGRGSYADTQYF; j_gene: TRBJ2-3; v_gene: TRBV4-1; abundance: many; d_gene: TRBD2
CDR3nt: TGTGCCAGTAACAGGGGGCAGGCAAACATTCAGTACTTC; CDR3aa: CASNRGQANIQYF; j_gene: TRBJ2-4; v_gene: TRBV5-6; abundance: NA; d_gene: TRBD1
CDR3nt: TGTGCCAGCAGCCAAGACGGCAGGGCGGCTAATGAAAAACTGTTTTTT; CDR3aa: CASSQDGRAANEKLFF; j_gene: TRBJ1-4; v_gene: TRBV4-2; abundance: many; d_gene: NA
CDR3nt: TGTGCCAGCAGCCCGCCGACAGGGTCCCATGAGCAGTTCTTC; CDR3aa: CASSPPTGSHEQFF; j_gene: TRBJ2-1; v_gene: TRBV7-2; abundance: many; d_gene: TRBD1
CDR3nt: TGTGCCAGCAGCGTAGAGGACAGGGCCTCTGGAAACACCATATATTTT; CDR3aa: CASSVEDRASGNTIYF; j_gene: TRBJ1-3; v_gene: TRBV11-2; abundance: NA; d_gene: TRBD1
CDR3nt: TGCGCCAGCCAGCGGGAGGGATCCTACGAGCAGTACTTC; CDR3aa: CASQREGSYEQYF; j_gene: TRBJ2-7; v_gene: TRBV5-1; abundance: many; d_gene: TRBD2
CDR3nt: TGTGCCAGCAGTTTAATGGCTAGCGGATTCCCCTACGAGCAGTACTTC; CDR3aa: CASSLMASGFPYEQYF; j_gene: TRBJ2-7; v_gene: TRBV27; abundance: few; d_gene: TRBD2
CDR3nt: TGTGCCAGCACGAGTACTTCTGGGGCCAACGTCCTGACTTTC; CDR3aa: CASTSTSGANVLTF; j_gene: TRBJ2-6; v_gene: TRBV7-9; abundance: many; d_gene: NA
CDR3nt: TGTGTTAGTGGTCCCCGGACGGGAGCCTCAGATACGCAGTATTTT; CDR3aa: CVSGPRTGASDTQYF; j_gene: TRBJ2-3; v_gene: TRBV12-5; abundance: once; d_gene: NA
CDR3nt: TGTGCCAGCAGTGCTAGGGGGCGGGGTGAGCAGTTCTTC; CDR3aa: CASSARGRGEQFF; j_gene: TRBJ2-1; v_gene: TRBV25-1; abundance: NA; d_gene: NA
CDR3nt: TGTGCCAGCAGCCAAGACGAAGGGCTTAACAATGAGCAGTTCTTC; CDR3aa: CASSQDEGLNNEQFF; j_gene: TRBJ2-1; v_gene: TRBV4-2; abundance: many; d_gene: NA
CDR3nt: TGTGCCAGCAGCAAAACTAGCGATTCCACAGATACGCAGTATTTT; CDR3aa: CASSKTSDSTDTQYF; j_gene: TRBJ2-3; v_gene: TRBV12-3/TRBV12-4; abundance: many; d_gene: TRBD2
CDR3nt: TGTGCCAGCAGCCTGAGCGGGACGACCTACGAGCAGTACTTC; CDR3aa: CASSLSGTTYEQYF; j_gene: TRBJ2-7; v_gene: TRBV14; abundance: NA; d_gene: TRBD2
CDR3nt: TGTGCCAGTAGTATGGGGGGGAGACCCCTCCACTTT; CDR3aa: CASSMGGRPLHF; j_gene: TRBJ1-6; v_gene: TRBV19; abundance: many; d_gene: NA
CDR3nt: TGTGCCAGCAGCTTAGGACCCCCCTACGAGCAGTACTTC; CDR3aa: CASSLGPPYEQYF; j_gene: TRBJ2-7; v_gene: TRBV7-8; abundance: many; d_gene: NA
CDR3nt: TGTGCCAGCAGTTCCCCCGCCCCAGGGGGGACCGGGGAGCTGTTTTTT; CDR3aa: CASSSPAPGGTGELFF; j_gene: TRBJ2-2; v_gene: TRBV7-6; abundance: many; d_gene: NA
CDR3nt: TGTGCCAGCAGCGTGGGGGGTTCAAAGCAGCCCCAGCATTTT; CDR3aa: CASSVGGSKQPQHF; j_gene: TRBJ1-5; v_gene: TRBV9; abundance: many; d_gene: NA
CDR3nt: TGTGCCAGTAGTATACTAAGGGCATCCTATGGCTACACCTTC; CDR3aa: CASSILRASYGYTF; j_gene: TRBJ1-2; v_gene: TRBV19; abundance: many; d_gene: NA
CDR3nt: TGTGCCAGCAGTTATACCGTAGCGGGGGAGGGATCCTACGAGCAGTACTTC; CDR3aa: CASSYTVAGEGSYEQYF; j_gene: TRBJ2-7; v_gene: TRBV7-9; abundance: many; d_gene: TRBD2
CDR3nt: TGTGCCGCCAGTGGTGGCACTAGCGGGAGGCGCAATGAGCAGTTCTTC; CDR3aa: CAASGGTSGRRNEQFF; j_gene: TRBJ2-1; v_gene: TRBV24-1; abundance: once; d_gene: TRBD2
CDR3nt: TGTGCCAGCTCACCAAGCGGAGGGGGGGGCCACGAGCAGTACTTC; CDR3aa: CASSPSGGGGHEQYF; j_gene: TRBJ2-7; v_gene: TRBV18; abundance: many; d_gene: NA
CDR3nt: TGTGCCAGCAGTGATGGGCCAGGGGAGCTGTTTTTT; CDR3aa: CASSDGPGELFF; j_gene: TRBJ2-2; v_gene: TRBV2; abundance: many; d_gene: NA
CDR3nt: TGTGCCAGCAGTTCCTCGTCGGGACACAATCCTTATCCAACCGAGACCCAGTACTTC; CDR3aa: CASSSSSGHNPYPTETQYF; j_gene: TRBJ2-5; v_gene: TRBV28; abundance: many; d_gene: NA
CDR3nt: TGTGCCAGCAGCCCAGGGTCTGGGGCCAACGTCCTGACTTTC; CDR3aa: CASSPGSGANVLTF; j_gene: TRBJ2-6; v_gene: TRBV7-2; abundance: many; d_gene: NA
CDR3nt: TGCAGTGCTAGACGGGCTCCGCTATACAATGAGCAGTTCTTC; CDR3aa: CSARRAPLYNEQFF; j_gene: TRBJ2-1; v_gene: TRBV20-1; abundance: many; d_gene: NA
CDR3nt: TGTGCCAGCAGTGACCCGGGCTGGACGGAGACCCAGTACTTC; CDR3aa: CASSDPGWTETQYF; j_gene: TRBJ2-5; v_gene: TRBV2; abundance: many; d_gene: NA
CDR3nt: TGCGCCAGTGCTTGGGATGAGGGCGGCACCACAGATACGCAGTATTTT; CDR3aa: CASAWDEGGTTDTQYF; j_gene: TRBJ2-3; v_gene: TRBV10-1; abundance: NA; d_gene: NA
CDR3nt: TGTGCCAGCAGTGAAGCGATTCGTGGGACAGGGTCCACAGATACGCAGTATTTT; CDR3aa: CASSEAIRGTGSTDTQYF; j_gene: TRBJ2-3; v_gene: TRBV2; abundance: many; d_gene: TRBD1
CDR3nt: TGTGCCAGTAGAAGGGACAGGGGGCCGAACGGGGAGCTGTTTTTT; CDR3aa: CASRRDRGPNGELFF; j_gene: TRBJ2-2; v_gene: TRBV19; abundance: many; d_gene: TRBD1
CDR3nt: TGTGCCAGCAGCGCTGTAGCGGGAGTGGCTAGGGAGCAGTACTTC; CDR3aa: CASSAVAGVAREQYF; j_gene: TRBJ2-7; v_gene: TRBV28; abundance: NA; d_gene: TRBD2
CDR3nt: TGTGCCAGCAGCTTTGGCGGGAGGGGCACAGATACGCAGTATTTT; CDR3aa: CASSFGGRGTDTQYF; j_gene: TRBJ2-3; v_gene: TRBV7-2; abundance: many; d_gene: TRBD2
CDR3nt: TGTGCCAGCAGTTACTCGAGGGTCGGGAGCTCCTATAATTCACCCCTCCACTTT; CDR3aa: CASSYSRVGSSYNSPLHF; j_gene: TRBJ1-6; v_gene: TRBV6-5; abundance: many; d_gene: NA
CDR3nt: TGTGCCAGCAGTCCCGATAGGCGGGTGTATAGCAATCAGCCCCAGCATTTT; CDR3aa: CASSPDRRVYSNQPQHF; j_gene: TRBJ1-5; v_gene: TRBV6-2/TRBV6-3; abundance: many; d_gene: NA
CDR3nt: TGTGGCAGCGGGGGGAGCGGGAGAGGTTTCTATGAGCAGTTCTTC; CDR3aa: CGSGGSGRGFYEQFF; j_gene: TRBJ2-1; v_gene: TRBV6-1; abundance: many; d_gene: TRBD2
CDR3nt: TGTGCCAGCAGCTGGCAGACTAGTGGTGAGCAGTTCTTC; CDR3aa: CASSWQTSGEQFF; j_gene: TRBJ2-1; v_gene: TRBV11-3; abundance: many; d_gene: NA
CDR3nt: TGTGCCAGCTCACGAGACGTGGCAGGGTTGTTCTTC; CDR3aa: CASSRDVAGLFF; j_gene: TRBJ2-1; v_gene: TRBV18; abundance: many; d_gene: NA